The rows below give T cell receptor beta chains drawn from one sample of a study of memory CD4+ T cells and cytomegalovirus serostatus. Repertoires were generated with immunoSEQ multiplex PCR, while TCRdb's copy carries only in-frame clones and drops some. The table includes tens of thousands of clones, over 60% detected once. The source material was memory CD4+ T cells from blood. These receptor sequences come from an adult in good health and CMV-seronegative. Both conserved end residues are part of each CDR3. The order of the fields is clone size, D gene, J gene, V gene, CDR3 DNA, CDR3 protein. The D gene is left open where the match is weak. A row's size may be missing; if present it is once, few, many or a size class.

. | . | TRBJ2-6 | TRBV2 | TGTGCCAGCAGTGAGGGTCCGTCTGGGGCCAACGTCCTGACTTTC | CASSEGPSGANVLTF
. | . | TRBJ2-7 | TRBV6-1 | TGTGCCAGCACTAGGCAGGCCGACTCCTACGAGCAGTACTTC | CASTRQADSYEQYF
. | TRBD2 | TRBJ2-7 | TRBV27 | TGTGCCAGCAGTTTGATGATGGGAACTAGCGGCTACGAGCAGTACTTC | CASSLMMGTSGYEQYF
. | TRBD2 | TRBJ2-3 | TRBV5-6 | TGTGCCAGCAGCTTCGCGGGGGGGACAGATACGCAGTATTTT | CASSFAGGTDTQYF
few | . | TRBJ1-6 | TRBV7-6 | TGTGCCAGCAGCTTGCGGGGAGGGGGGGATTCACCCCTCCACTTT | CASSLRGGGDSPLHF
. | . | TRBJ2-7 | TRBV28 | TGTGCCAGCAGTTTGGTGGCACAATACGAGCAGTACTTC | CASSLVAQYEQYF
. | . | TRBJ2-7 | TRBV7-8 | TGTGCCAGCAGCTTAGGGGCACAGGCTGCCTACGAGCAGTACTTC | CASSLGAQAAYEQYF
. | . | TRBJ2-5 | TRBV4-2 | TGTGCCAGCAGCCGGGGCTTTCAAGAGACCCAGTACTTC | CASSRGFQETQYF
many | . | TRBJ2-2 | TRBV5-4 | TGTGCCAGCAGCCCGGGAACAGGGCTCACCGGGGAGCTGTTTTTT | CASSPGTGLTGELFF
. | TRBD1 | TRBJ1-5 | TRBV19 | TGTGCCAGTAGTGTCGGACAGGGGGGGAATCAGCCCCAGCATTTT | CASSVGQGGNQPQHF
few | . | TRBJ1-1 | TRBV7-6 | TGTGCCAGCAGCTTAGGGGGACCAATGAACACTGAAGCTTTCTTT | CASSLGGPMNTEAFF
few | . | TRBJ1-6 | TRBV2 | TGTGCCAGCAGTACGTTGGGCTCCTATAATTCACCCCTCCACTTT | CASSTLGSYNSPLHF
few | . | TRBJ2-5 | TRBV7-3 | TGTGCCAGCAGCTTACCGTACCAAGAGACCCAGTACTTC | CASSLPYQETQYF
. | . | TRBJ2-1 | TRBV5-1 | TGCGCCAGCAGCTTGAGACTGAGCTCCTACAATGAGCAGTTCTTC | CASSLRLSSYNEQFF
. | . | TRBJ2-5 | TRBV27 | TGTGCCAGCAGTCGATGGGTGGGGGGGGCAGAGACCCAGTACTTC | CASSRWVGGAETQYF
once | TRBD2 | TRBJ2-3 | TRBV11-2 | TGTGCCAGCAGCTTATCGAAGGGACTAGCGAGCCCTAGCACAGATACGCAGTATTTT | CASSLSKGLASPSTDTQYF
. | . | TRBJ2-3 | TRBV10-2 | TGCGCCAGCAGTGAGGTGGATACGCAGTATTTT | CASSEVDTQYF